Listed below are T cell receptor beta chains from one sample, sequenced in a study of shared clonotypes between healthy human individuals. Method: immunoSEQ multiplex PCR; TCRdb's copy keeps in-frame clones and lacks some. This table has hundreds of thousands of clones, approximately 96% appearing once. Sequencing input: naive CD8+ T cells sorted from blood. The receptors derive from a woman between 25 and 40 years old in good health. Both conserved end residues are part of each CDR3. Each record gives: J gene, V gene, CDR3 protein.

j_call: NA; v_call: TRBV27; cdr3_aa: CASSLNYGEQYF
j_call: TRBJ2-3; v_call: TRBV11-3; cdr3_aa: CASSSSGMKGDTQYF
j_call: TRBJ2-7; v_call: TRBV15; cdr3_aa: CATSETGSSYEQYF
j_call: TRBJ2-3; v_call: TRBV21-1; cdr3_aa: CASSAPPVASTDTQYF
j_call: TRBJ2-1; v_call: TRBV5-4; cdr3_aa: CASSLDSAGGLGEQFF
j_call: TRBJ2-7; v_call: TRBV28; cdr3_aa: CASSGTGSYEQYF
j_call: TRBJ2-7; v_call: TRBV5-4; cdr3_aa: CASSPVRGASYEQYF
j_call: TRBJ1-4; v_call: TRBV6-5; cdr3_aa: CASSYSMGVLREKLFF
j_call: TRBJ2-1; v_call: TRBV4-1; cdr3_aa: CASSQDPGLAAMQFF
j_call: TRBJ2-3; v_call: TRBV9; cdr3_aa: CASSVVKRESTDTQYF
j_call: TRBJ2-1; v_call: TRBV7-8; cdr3_aa: CASSLTHPRASVNEQFF
j_call: TRBJ1-1; v_call: TRBV11-2; cdr3_aa: CATRDNLNTEAFF
j_call: TRBJ2-3; v_call: TRBV4-1; cdr3_aa: CASSLAGQNTDTQYF
j_call: TRBJ1-2; v_call: TRBV27; cdr3_aa: CASMLAGGRYDYGYTF
j_call: TRBJ2-2; v_call: TRBV28; cdr3_aa: CASTLAGNTGELFF
j_call: TRBJ2-1; v_call: TRBV5-6; cdr3_aa: CASSLPSDHNEQFF
j_call: TRBJ2-2; v_call: TRBV10-2; cdr3_aa: CASSGWLPGELFF
j_call: TRBJ2-6; v_call: TRBV5-1; cdr3_aa: CASSEGTGVSGANVLTF
j_call: TRBJ2-1; v_call: TRBV7-3; cdr3_aa: CASSLSRASGTYNEQFF
j_call: TRBJ2-7; v_call: TRBV28; cdr3_aa: CASSPVLGLAYEQYF
j_call: TRBJ2-2; v_call: TRBV27; cdr3_aa: CASSFGQGLGELFF
j_call: TRBJ1-3; v_call: TRBV7-9; cdr3_aa: CASSSPLDSSGNTIYF
j_call: TRBJ1-5; v_call: TRBV15; cdr3_aa: CATSSGPGLRQPQHF
j_call: TRBJ2-5; v_call: TRBV13; cdr3_aa: CASSSRGSAETQYF
j_call: TRBJ2-1; v_call: TRBV5-6; cdr3_aa: CASSARVRTGNEQFF
j_call: TRBJ2-1; v_call: TRBV7-6; cdr3_aa: CASSPRAGGGQEQFF
j_call: TRBJ2-1; v_call: TRBV28; cdr3_aa: CASSPRLAGVFNEQFF
j_call: TRBJ1-1; v_call: TRBV27; cdr3_aa: CASSLSRQGPTEAFF
j_call: TRBJ1-4; v_call: TRBV7-8; cdr3_aa: CASSFLQGIGLFF
j_call: TRBJ2-7; v_call: TRBV4-2; cdr3_aa: CASSQDWTFGGYEQYF
j_call: TRBJ2-5; v_call: TRBV15; cdr3_aa: CATSREVARLAGARETQYF
j_call: TRBJ2-7; v_call: TRBV6-5; cdr3_aa: CASSYLLAGHEQYF
j_call: TRBJ2-2; v_call: TRBV9; cdr3_aa: CASSVRGQGNTGELFF
j_call: TRBJ2-1; v_call: TRBV5-1; cdr3_aa: CASSLGVDEQFF
j_call: TRBJ1-2; v_call: TRBV9; cdr3_aa: CASSVGDRTSYGYTF
j_call: TRBJ2-7; v_call: TRBV27; cdr3_aa: CASSPSYEQYF
j_call: TRBJ2-3; v_call: TRBV2; cdr3_aa: CAGQPTDTQYF
j_call: TRBJ2-7; v_call: TRBV28; cdr3_aa: CASTTLFEAGGPQYEQYF
j_call: TRBJ2-7; v_call: TRBV4-1; cdr3_aa: CASSQEVRGWEQYF
j_call: TRBJ1-2; v_call: TRBV6-5; cdr3_aa: CASTRQGGNYGYTF
j_call: TRBJ2-7; v_call: TRBV5-1; cdr3_aa: CASSLASDSSSYEQYF
j_call: TRBJ2-1; v_call: TRBV10-1; cdr3_aa: CASSEGLDSYNEQFF
j_call: TRBJ1-5; v_call: TRBV5-8; cdr3_aa: CASSLGIPVQPQHF
j_call: TRBJ1-1; v_call: TRBV27; cdr3_aa: CASSLQGWTEAFF
j_call: TRBJ1-3; v_call: TRBV9; cdr3_aa: CASSLGAGPGNTIYF